The source of this T cell receptor (beta chain) is a study of siplizumab effects on memory and regulatory T cells. Germline trimming cut 9 bases from V and 4 bases from J; bases unmatched to any gene: 9. In germline, CDR1 is LNHDA, CDR2 SQIVND (reference sequence). This CDR3 spans 14 amino acids. Clones were read by immunoSEQ multiplex PCR, and TCRdb kept only the in-frame ones, dropping some. The repertoire includes some 81,000 clones, 85% to 95% of them detected once, and around 20% sits in the top ten. This TCR was sampled from a human donor in good health. The chain has TRBV19 and TRBJ2-7, with 10 bases lining up with TRBD2. The source material was CD8+ T cells sorted from blood. CDR3 bases: TGTGCCAGCACATCTAGCGGGAGTGTGTACGAGCAGTACTTC. This codes for CASTSSGSVYEQYF.